The clone carrying this T cell receptor beta chain has ten or more counts. What it recognizes is unknown. The data were obtained in a study of identical twins. Whole-study results and caveats: Out-of-frame sharing of TCR alpha in monozygotic twins was underestimated by models. Beta clonotypes that were abundant in cord blood contained fewer insertions, a pattern absent from memory repertoires.

With V trimmed by 5 bases and J by 0 bases, 8 bases remained unmatched. CDR1 is LGHDT, CDR2 YNNKEL, per germline (reference sequence). The length of the CDR3 is 17 residues. One entry per CDR3 protein results from TCRdb running MiXCR on the 5' RACE reads. This table holds 100,000 or so distinct CDR3 sequences, roughly 6% found once. Sequenced material: memory T cells sorted from blood. The TCR comes from a woman aged 45-60 years in good health. This chain connects TRBV3-1 to TRBJ2-4; TRBD2 matches at 9 bases. CDR3 amino acids: CASSYAGGRAAKNIQYF. For the CDR3, the DNA is TGTGCCAGCAGCTACGCGGGGGGGAGGGCAGCCAAAAACATTCAGTACTTC.